Listed here are 11 T cell receptor beta chains from one sample, sequenced in a study of technical replicates of blood from a few donors. The table came from immunoSEQ multiplex PCR; TCRdb's copy has only in-frame clones and leaves some out. The profile shows about 81,000 clones, 96% of them singletons. Sequenced sample: T cells isolated from PBMCs. Every receptor here comes from a human donor in good health.

The J gene is TRBJ2-7, the V gene TRBV5-4, with D perhaps matching TRBD1 (6 bases). Germline V gene data show CDR1 as SGHNT and CDR2 as YYREEE (reference sequence). Trimming cost V 0 bases and J 5 bases, with 6 bases left between them. This CDR3 spans 12 amino acids. The CDR3 sequence is CASSLDRDEQYF. The DNA for the CDR3 is TGTGCCAGCAGCTTGGACAGGGACGAGCAGTACTTC.

This rearrangement joins TRBV30 to TRBJ2-3; 9 bases line up with TRBD2. Germline CDR1 GTSNPN, CDR2 SVGIG (reference sequence). This CDR3 is 15 amino acids long. With 0 bases clipped from V and 7 bases from J, the junction kept 8 bases outside the gene matches. CDR3 DNA sequence: TGTGCCTGGAGTGTTGGGCTAGCGGGGATGTATACGCAGTATTTT. It codes for CAWSVGLAGMYTQYF.

This chain connects TRBV30 to TRBJ2-5; the match to TRBD2 covers 7 bases. Germline assignment: CDR1 GTSNPN and CDR2 SVGIG (reference sequence). The CDR3 contains 15 residues. J was trimmed by 2 bases and V by 2 bases; bases with no gene match: 8. DNA of the CDR3: TGTGCCTGGAGTCCTCCGGGGGGAGCTCAAGAGACCCAGTACTTC. It specifies CAWSPPGGAQETQYF.

The J gene is TRBJ2-7, the V gene TRBV5-4; TRBD2 matches at 11 bases. Germline CDR1 reads SGHNT; CDR2 reads YYREEE (reference sequence). J gave up 7 bases and V 0 bases, and 9 bases lay outside the gene matches. This CDR3 is built from 16 residues. The CDR3 spells CASSLGLAGGPGEQYF. Here the CDR3 DNA reads TGTGCCAGCAGCTTGGGATTAGCGGGAGGGCCCGGTGAGCAGTACTTC. Full variable domain (missing parts from reference TRBV5-4 and TRBJ2-7): ETGVTQSPTHLIKTRGQQVTLRCSSQSGHNTVSWYQQALGQGPQFIFQYYREEENGRGNFPPRFSGLQFPNYSSELNVNALELDDSALYLCASSLGLAGGPGEQYFGPGTRLTVT.

This chain uses TRBV2 with TRBJ1-1, with 7 bases aligning to TRBD1. Germline V gene lookup returns CDR1 SNHLY and CDR2 FYNNEI. The CDR3 consists of 13 residues. The V and J ends lost 11 bases and 8 bases, in that order; junction bases with no gene match: 14. The CDR3 nucleotides read TGTGCCTCGACGGACAGGACGATTTTGGAAGCTTTCTTT. It specifies CASTDRTILEAFF.

The rearrangement joins TRBV4-1 to TRBJ2-5; 7 bases are a match to TRBD1. Per germline, CDR1 MGHRA and CDR2 YSYEKL. The CDR3 is 17 amino acids. After removal of 3 bases from V and 0 bases from J, the junction contained 10 bases not matched to a gene. Written as DNA, the CDR3 is TGCGCCAGCAGCCAGGGGACAGCATCGGGGTACCAAGAGACCCAGTACTTC. This sequence encodes CASSQGTASGYQETQYF.

J is TRBJ2-3 and V is TRBV28, with 9 positions matching TRBD2. The V and J ends lost 3 bases and 11 bases, in that order; junction bases with no gene match: 12. Germline CDR1 is MDHEN and CDR2 is SYDVKM. The CDR3 length is 15 residues. The CDR3 here is CASSFLAGSPGGQYF. In DNA form, the CDR3 reads TGTGCCAGCAGTTTTCTAGCGGGGAGCCCCGGGGGGCAGTATTTT. The variable domain in full, with the rest retrieved from reference TRBV28 and TRBJ2-3, is DVKVTQSSRYLVKRTGEKVFLECVQDMDHENMFWYRQDPGLGLRLIYFSYDVKMKEKGDIPEGYSVSREKKERFSLILESASTNQTSMYLCASSFLAGSPGGQYFGPGTRLTVL.

This chain uses TRBV9 with TRBJ1-1; no clear D gene. Trimming shortened V by 3 bases and J by 2 bases, and 8 bases separated the two germline ends. This CDR3 comprises 13 residues. CDR1 SGDLS and CDR2 YYNGEE come from the germline V gene. The CDR3 DNA follows: TGTGCCAGCAGCGCCGGACTAAACACTGAAGCTTTCTTT. Amino acids: CASSAGLNTEAFF.

V usage is TRBV4-1 and J usage is TRBJ1-1, with 8 bases identical to TRBD1. Germline CDR1 is MGHRA and CDR2 is YSYEKL. Germline trimming cut 6 bases from V and 6 bases from J; bases unmatched to any gene: 9. The CDR3 has 14 residues. The CDR3 sequence is CASRQTGVVSEAFF. Written as DNA, the CDR3 is TGCGCCAGCAGGCAGACAGGGGTGGTGTCTGAAGCTTTCTTT.

The V call is TRBV10-1, the J call TRBJ2-7, with TRBD2 matching 9 bases. CDR1 is WNHNN, CDR2 SYGVQD, per germline (reference sequence). V gave up 4 bases and J gave up 3 bases; unmatched junction bases: 7. This CDR3 comprises 15 residues. CDR3 amino acids: CASSVRSGGHYEQYF. As DNA, the CDR3 is TGCGCCAGCAGTGTAAGGAGCGGGGGGCACTACGAGCAGTACTTC.

The chain is built from TRBV5-1 and TRBJ2-1, with 7 bases that match TRBD1. The CDR3 is 16 amino acids. CDR1 is SGHRS, CDR2 YFSETQ, per germline. V lost 0 bases to trimming and J lost 4 bases; unmatched junction nucleotides: 7. The CDR3 loop reads CASSLGTGDYYNEQFF. The CDR3 DNA reads as TGCGCCAGCAGCTTGGGCACAGGGGATTATTACAATGAGCAGTTCTTC.